A single sample gave rise to the 11 T cell receptor beta chains below, sequenced in a study of regulatory T cells in long-lasting Graves disease. Time point here: persistent/refractory GD, antithyroid drugs over 5 years with positive TRAb. RNA from PBMCs was the source of the TCR library. Libraries of TCR beta came from iRepertoire HTBI primers plus Arm-PCR of CDR3 regions. TCRdb independently ran MiXCR on the multiplex PCR reads; one entry per CDR3 protein. The sample includes some 300,000 distinct CDR3 sequences, roughly 21% seen only once; the top ten take about 56%. The specimen was peripheral blood mononuclear cells (PBMCs), collected when the disease was refractory, from a patient treated with antithyroid drugs. All receptors derive from a female donor with Graves disease.

This chain uses TRBV6-4 with TRBJ2-7; TRBD2 matches 11 bases. V was pared by 6 bases and J by 3 bases, with 10 bases of the junction left unmatched. Germline CDR1 MRHNA, CDR2 SNTAGT. The CDR3 contains 16 residues. DNA of the CDR3: TGTGCCAGCAGCGAAACGCCCCTAGCGGGAGGCTACGAGCAGTACTTC. Encoded protein: CASSETPLAGGYEQYF.

In this sample, this clonotype turned up many times. This chain connects TRBV27 to TRBJ2-7, with TRBD1 matching 7 bases. CDR3 size: 13 residues. CDR1 and CDR2 from the germline V gene are MNHEY and SMNVEV (reference sequence). Here the CDR3 DNA reads TGTGTAACACGCCGGGACAGCTACTACGAGCAGTACTTC. It codes for CVTRRDSYYEQYF.

V usage is TRBV13 and J usage is TRBJ2-2; the D is unclear. The CDR3 covers 14 residues. V dropped 1 base and J dropped 6 bases, with 9 bases sitting between them. Germline V gives CDR1 PRHDT, CDR2 FYEKMQ (reference sequence). CDR3 sequence reads: CASSLVTWAGELFF. The CDR3 nucleotides read TGTGCCAGCAGCTTAGTCACATGGGCCGGGGAGCTGTTTTTT.

This clonotype turned up a few times. The J gene is TRBJ2-5, the V gene TRBV7-2; D not certain. The DNA end favors TRBJ2-7, so the J call may be wrong. The germline V gene encodes CDR1 SGHTA and CDR2 FQGNSA. CDR3 length: 13 amino acids. The CDR3 region is CASSLTATYEQYF. The CDR3 nucleotides are TGTGCCAGCAGCTTAACGGCCACGTACGAGCAGTACTTC.

J is TRBJ2-7 and V is TRBV7-2; 9 bases line up with TRBD2. V lost 6 bases, J lost 6 bases, and 6 bases stayed unmatched. Looked up from germline, CDR1 is SGHTA and CDR2 is FQGNSA. CDR3 length: 13 residues. The CDR3 nucleotides are TGTGCCAGCAGGGGAGCGGGAGGAATCGAGCAGTACTTC. It translates to CASRGAGGIEQYF.

In its sample, this clonotype was seen many times. The chain carries TRBV11-2 and TRBJ2-7, with 8 nucleotides matching TRBD2. The V segment lost 5 bases and the J segment 0 bases; nucleotides outside the gene matches: 6. This CDR3 spans 15 amino acids. Per the germline V gene, CDR1 is SGHAT and CDR2 is FQNNGV. CDR3 residues: CASSPGLAASYEQYF. CDR3 in DNA: TGTGCCAGCAGCCCTGGACTAGCCGCCTCCTACGAGCAGTACTTC.

This clonotype was recorded at least ten times. J is TRBJ1-1 and V is TRBV28, with 9 bases fitting TRBD1. V was clipped by 7 bases and J by 6 bases; unmatched bases: 9. CDR3 length equals 14 residues. Germline values: CDR1 MDHEN, CDR2 SYDVKM. The CDR3 DNA is TGTGCCAGCATAAAACAGGGGGCTGTGGCTGAAGCTTTCTTT. Residues: CASIKQGAVAEAFF.

The chain links TRBV19 to TRBJ2-1, with 9 positions matching TRBD2. CDR3 length: 15 residues. Losses at the gene ends were 4 bases for V and 2 bases for J; bases not matched to a gene: 3. Germline CDR1 reads LNHDA; CDR2 reads SQIVND (reference sequence). DNA for the CDR3: TGTGCCAGTAGTAGGGCGGGAGGGCCCTACAATGAGCAGTTCTTC. Translated, it gives CASSRAGGPYNEQFF.

The chain carries TRBV10-3 and TRBJ1-6; TRBD1 matches 8 bases. The CDR3 loop spans 13 amino acids. The germline gives CDR1 ENHRY, CDR2 SYGVKD. V lost 3 bases and J lost 11; bases outside the gene matches: 3. This CDR3 is CAISDQDRAPLHF. The CDR3 region has the DNA TGTGCCATCAGTGACCAGGACAGGGCACCCCTCCACTTT.

As regards this clonotype: At one end the junction does not follow the germline gene, possibly because of a read error. The chain links TRBV28 to TRBJ2-5; TRBD1 agrees at 7 bases. Germline V gene lookup returns CDR1 MDHEN and CDR2 SYDVKM. The CDR3 is 13 residues long. CDR3 sequence (DNA): TGTGCCAGCTGTTTATCCAGGGGGGAGACCCAGTACTTC. Translating gives CASCLSRGETQYF.

Only a few counts were recorded for this clonotype. The chain couples TRBV6-1 to TRBJ2-5; TRBD1 matches at 8 bases. This CDR3 comprises 13 residues. Germline V CDR1 and CDR2: MNHNS, SASEGT. V was clipped by 6 bases and J by 5 bases; unmatched bases: 5. CDR3 nucleotide sequence: TGTGCCAGCAGCCGGGACAGGACCGAGACCCAGTACTTC. Its translation is CASSRDRTETQYF.